The sequence of this T cell receptor (beta chain) was determined in a study of CD8 T cells in Susac syndrome. Regarding the study as a whole: In its TCR sequencing and HLA analysis, the study acknowledged that the number of individuals was relatively small.

With 6 bases removed from V and 5 bases from J, the gap between germline ends came to 13 bases. CDR3 length: 12 residues. Germline assignment: CDR1 DFQATT and CDR2 SNEGSKA (reference sequence). About 0.5 to 1 ug RNA was reverse transcribed with random hexamers. The authors amplified TCR beta CDR3 across 54 Vbeta and 13 Jbeta using immunoSEQ multiplex PCR. One entry per CDR3 protein results from TCRdb running MiXCR on the immunoSEQ multiplex PCR reads. Here the sample spans some 200,000 distinct CDR3 sequences, roughly 95% being singletons. From blood CD8+ and CD4+ T cells, TCR beta sequences were generated. Regarding this clonotype: Antigen specificity is unknown.

The genes are TRBV20-1 and TRBJ2-5, with D unresolved. The sequenced material came from CD4+ T cells from PBMCs. The origin of this receptor is a human donor in good health. The CDR3 DNA reads TGCAGTGCCTTGACGGATCGGGAGACCCAGTACTTC. Protein: CSALTDRETQYF.